The rows below give T cell receptor beta chains drawn from one sample of a study of blood T cell repertoires in COVID-19. The assay was immunoSEQ multiplex PCR, and TCRdb's table has in-frame clones only and misses some. The sample carries more than 45,000 clones, around nine tenths recorded once. Material for sequencing was peripheral blood. The receptor set was obtained from a woman in her sixties or seventies with COVID-19, enrolled during active disease. The CDR3 runs from the conserved cysteine through the conserved F or W. The D gene is left open where the match is weak. Not every row has a clone size; where given, it reads once, few, many or a size class.

- TRBJ2-1 TRBV30 - CAWSVQSFSYNEQFF TGTGCCTGGAGTGTACAGTCATTCTCCTACAATGAGCAGTTCTTC
- TRBJ2-1 TRBV28 - CASKRGAGTYNEQFF TGTGCCAGCAAGAGAGGGGCGGGGACCTACAATGAGCAGTTCTTC
- TRBJ2-5 TRBV15 - CATSELDQRKETQYF TGTGCCACCAGCGAGCTTGACCAGCGGAAAGAGACCCAGTACTTC
TRBD1 TRBJ1-4 TRBV6-5 - CASSRDSLYEKLFF TGTGCCAGCAGCAGGGACAGCCTCTATGAAAAACTGTTTTTT
TRBD2 TRBJ2-5 TRBV5-6 - CASSLVLADKKTQYF TGTGCCAGCAGCTTGGTACTAGCGGATAAGAAGACCCAGTACTTC
- TRBJ2-7 TRBV4-1 few CASSQDVGGAQTMAYF TGCGCCAGCAGCCAAGATGTTGGGGGCGCCCAGACTATGGCGTACTTC
TRBD1 TRBJ1-5 TRBV4-1 - CASSQDPQGAQDQPQHF TGCGCCAGCAGCCAAGATCCACAGGGGGCCCAAGATCAGCCCCAGCATTTT
TRBD1 TRBJ2-2 TRBV19 - CASSIGGTANTGELFF TGTGCCAGTAGTATTGGTGGGACAGCGAACACCGGGGAGCTGTTTTTT
- TRBJ2-3 TRBV2 - CASSLDRDKGTDTQYF TGTGCCAGCAGTTTAGACCGGGACAAGGGGACAGATACGCAGTATTTT
TRBD1 TRBJ1-1 TRBV7-6 - CASSLAGQGATNTEAFF TGTGCCAGCAGCTTAGCGGGGCAGGGGGCTACGAACACTGAAGCTTTCTTT
TRBD2 TRBJ2-7 TRBV11-2 - CASSPGLASEQYF TGTGCCAGCAGCCCGGGACTAGCTTCCGAGCAGTACTTC